A single sample is the source of the 28 T cell receptor beta chains below, sequenced in a study of OX40 agonist ivuxolimab in advanced cancers. Sequenced by immunoSEQ multiplex PCR; TCRdb stores in-frame clones only, minus some. The sample shows about 60,000 clones, 85% to 90% of them seen only once. The starting material was CD4+ or CD8+ T cells sorted from blood, obtained in a trial of the OX40 agonist ivuxolimab. These receptors came from an adult with an advanced solid tumor such as melanoma, head and neck, liver or kidney cancer.

This rearrangement joins TRBV4-1 to TRBJ1-4, with 8 bases identical to TRBD1. CDR3 length: 16 amino acids. Trimming cost V 3 bases and J 7 bases; bases outside gene matches: 10. Germline V CDR1 and CDR2: MGHRA, YSYEKL. The CDR3 region is CASSHGTGGRGEKLFF. The CDR3 DNA reads TGCGCCAGCAGCCACGGAACAGGGGGTCGGGGTGAAAAACTGTTTTTT.

The chain couples TRBV6-1 to TRBJ2-1; D perhaps matches TRBD2 (5 bases). The CDR3 sequence is 13 residues long. With 2 bases removed from V and 5 bases from J, the gap between germline ends came to 7 bases. Germline loops: CDR1 MNHNS, CDR2 SASEGT. The CDR3 bases are TGTGCCAGCAGTGAACGAGGGAACAATGAGCAGTTCTTC. Amino acid sequence: CASSERGNNEQFF.

The CDR3 spells CASCLFPLAGETQYF. CDR3 DNA sequence: TGCGCCAGCTGCCTCTTTCCTCTAGCGGGAGAGACCCAGTACTTC. The J gene is TRBJ2-5, the V gene TRBV5-1; TRBD2 matches 8 bases. CDR1 is SGHRS and CDR2 is YFSETQ in the germline V gene. J gave up 4 bases and V 7 bases, and 12 bases lay outside the gene matches. The CDR3 consists of 15 residues. Combining the CDR3 with reference TRBV5-1 and TRBJ2-5 gives the whole variable domain KAGVTQTPRYLIKTRGQQVTLSCSPISGHRSVSWYQQTPGQGLQFLFEYFSETQRNKGNFPGRFSGRQFSNSRSEMNVSTLELGDSALYLCASCLFPLAGETQYFGPGTRLLVL.

CDR3 region: CASSLGTGPLGTF. CDR3 nucleotide sequence: TGTGCCAGCAGCTTAGGCACAGGCCCTTTAGGGACCTTC. The chain employs TRBV7-9 and TRBJ1-2; a possible D gene is TRBD1 (5 bases). Germline CDR1 is SEHNR and CDR2 is FQNEAQ (reference sequence). The CDR3 is 13 residues long. The V end was cut by 1 base, the J end by 14 bases, with 17 bases between.

The chain is built from TRBV18 and TRBJ1-1; the D is unclear. The CDR3 spans 13 residues. In germline, CDR1 is KGHSH, CDR2 LQKENI. The ends were cut back, 3 bases at V and 1 base at J, with 6 bases in the middle. Written as DNA, the CDR3 is TGTGCCAGCTCACCCTCCGGGAACACTGAAGCTTTCTTT. This sequence encodes CASSPSGNTEAFF.

This clone was detected once. The chain uses TRBV28 and TRBJ1-4; tentatively, D is TRBD1 (5 bases). CDR1 MDHEN and CDR2 SYDVKM come from the germline V gene. The CDR3 covers 13 residues. Trimming removed 8 bases from V and 3 bases from J, with 10 bases in between. For the CDR3, the DNA is TGTGCCAGCTGTGGGGGGGCTAATGAAAAACTGTTTTTT. Its protein is CASCGGANEKLFF.

V is TRBV28 and J is TRBJ1-5; D not certain. Trimming stripped 7 bases from V and 0 bases from J, with 7 bases between. CDR1 is MDHEN and CDR2 is SYDVKM in the germline V gene. The CDR3 length is 13 residues. CDR3: CASNDYSNQPQHF. CDR3 DNA: TGTGCCAGCAACGATTATAGCAATCAGCCCCAGCATTTT.

The V and J genes are TRBV7-2 and TRBJ1-2; perhaps TRBD1 as D (6 bases). V was cut by 2 bases and J by 5 bases, with 15 bases left in between. CDR1 is SGHTA and CDR2 is FQGNSA in the germline V gene. This CDR3 contains 15 residues. The CDR3 region is CASSLTVSGDYGYTF. Written as DNA, the CDR3 is TGTGCCAGCAGCTTAACGGTCTCAGGGGATTATGGCTACACCTTC.

This clone came up once. The chain recombines TRBV6-5 with TRBJ1-6; D not resolved. This CDR3 comprises 14 residues. Germline V CDR1 and CDR2: MNHEY, SVGAGI. V was clipped by 6 bases and J by 7 bases, with 13 bases between them. The CDR3 reads CASRPNTRNSPLHF. As DNA, the CDR3 is TGTGCCAGCAGGCCAAATACGAGGAATTCACCCCTCCACTTT.

The V call is TRBV6-5, the J call TRBJ2-7; D assignment may be TRBD1 or TRBD2 (6 bases each). CDR3 length equals 13 residues. Trimming took 7 bases from V and 2 from J, leaving 12 bases between them. CDR1 is MNHEY and CDR2 is SVGAGI in the germline V gene. Here the CDR3 DNA reads TGTGCCAGCACCCGCGGGACAACCTACGAGCAGTACTTC. It codes for CASTRGTTYEQYF.

The V gene is TRBV5-6, the J gene TRBJ1-1; D might be TRBD1 (5 bases). The CDR3 loop spans 13 amino acids. Per the germline V gene, CDR1 is SGHDT and CDR2 is YYEEEE. The V end lost 0 bases, the J end lost 5 bases, and 8 bases lay between the germline ends. The CDR3 region is CASSLGGGTEAFF. CDR3 DNA sequence: TGTGCCAGCAGCTTGGGCGGGGGGACTGAAGCTTTCTTT.

The chain employs TRBV6-1 and TRBJ2-1; D possibly corresponds to TRBD2 (7 bases). Germline values: CDR1 MNHNS, CDR2 SASEGT. The CDR3 totals 12 residues. The V end lost 6 bases, the J end lost 9 bases, and 12 bases lay between the germline ends. CDR3 coding DNA: TGTGCCAGCAGGCAGGGGAGGGGTGAGCAGTTCTTC. Its translation is CASRQGRGEQFF.

The rearrangement joins TRBV19 to TRBJ2-5; 9 bases agree with TRBD2. The germline gives CDR1 LNHDA, CDR2 SQIVND (reference sequence). The V and J ends lost 5 bases and 3 bases, in that order; junction bases with no gene match: 7. The CDR3 sequence is 15 residues long. The CDR3 sequence is CASSLSGRPEETQYF. The CDR3 bases are TGTGCCAGTAGTCTGAGCGGGAGGCCGGAAGAGACCCAGTACTTC.

This clone was seen only once. The chain has TRBV5-1 and TRBJ2-2, with 9 bases that match TRBD1. From germline, CDR1 is SGHRS and CDR2 YFSETQ. This CDR3 has 15 residues. The V gene end was trimmed by 4 bases and the J gene end by 3 bases; junction bases not matched to a gene: 4. The CDR3: CASSTRQGDTGELFF. The CDR3 nucleotides read TGCGCCAGCAGCACTAGACAGGGGGACACCGGGGAGCTGTTTTTT. Drawing the rest from reference TRBV5-1 and TRBJ2-2, the complete variable domain is KAGVTQTPRYLIKTRGQQVTLSCSPISGHRSVSWYQQTPGQGLQFLFEYFSETQRNKGNFPGRFSGRQFSNSRSEMNVSTLELGDSALYLCASSTRQGDTGELFFGEGSRLTVL.

The chain recombines TRBV20-1 with TRBJ2-5; D is unresolved. V was pared by 6 bases and J by 2 bases, with 4 bases between. The germline V gene encodes CDR1 DFQATT and CDR2 SNEGSKA (reference sequence). This CDR3 spans 10 amino acids. The CDR3 DNA follows: TGCAGTGCCCGACAAGAGACCCAGTACTTC. Protein sequence: CSARQETQYF.

This chain joins TRBV7-8 and TRBJ1-4; TRBD1 might be the D (5 bases). This CDR3 spans 13 amino acids. Germline CDR1 reads SGHVS; CDR2 reads FQNEAQ. V was shortened by 7 bases and J by 8 bases, with 14 bases between the two germline ends. CDR3 amino acids: CASTLRGGEKLFF. The CDR3 coding sequence is TGTGCCAGCACCCTAAGGGGTGGAGAAAAACTGTTTTTT.

This clone was picked up one time. The V and J genes are TRBV10-3 and TRBJ1-3, with D uncertain. Germline V gene data show CDR1 as ENHRY and CDR2 as SYGVKD. The CDR3 has 14 amino acids. Trimming shortened V by 7 bases and J by 4 bases, and 14 bases separated the two germline ends. CDR3: CAITAEVRGNTIYF. For the CDR3, the DNA is TGTGCCATCACCGCAGAGGTGCGCGGAAACACCATATATTTT.

The V call is TRBV27, the J call TRBJ2-2; the D is unclear. The CDR3 is 15 residues long. V dropped 6 bases and J dropped 6 bases, with 17 bases sitting between them. The V gene's germline CDR1 is MNHEY and CDR2 SMNVEV (reference sequence). The CDR3 spells CASSPWVSSAGELFF. In DNA, the CDR3 is TGTGCCAGCAGCCCCTGGGTCAGTTCCGCCGGGGAGCTGTTTTTT.

V and J are TRBV6-5 and TRBJ1-1, with a possible D match to TRBD1 (6 bases). V gave up 6 bases and J gave up 10 bases, with 18 bases separating them. The CDR3 totals 13 residues. The germline V gene has CDR1 MNHEY and CDR2 SVGAGI. The CDR3 reads CASRFTGTNRAFF. The CDR3 DNA reads TGTGCCAGCAGATTCACAGGGACGAATAGAGCTTTCTTT.

The chain uses TRBV29-1 and TRBJ2-1; possible D gene TRBD2, 5 bases. Between the trimmed V and J ends, which lost 8 bases and 5 bases, there was a span of 19 bases. The CDR3 runs to 14 residues. The germline V gene encodes CDR1 SQVTM and CDR2 ANQGSEA. CDR3 nucleotide sequence: TGCAGCATTATTAAGGCTGGACTGAACAATGAGCAGTTCTTC. Its protein is CSIIKAGLNNEQFF.

The chain joins TRBV10-3 to TRBJ1-1, with a weak D call TRBD1 (5 bases). V was trimmed by 7 bases and J by 0 bases, leaving 9 bases between them. Germline lookup yields CDR1 ENHRY and CDR2 SYGVKD. There are 13 residues in the CDR3. CDR3 DNA: TGTGCCATCAAAGGGGAATTGAACACTGAAGCTTTCTTT. Translation gives CAIKGELNTEAFF.

This chain uses TRBV9 with TRBJ2-5, with 7 bases that match TRBD2. CDR1 SGDLS and CDR2 YYNGEE come from the germline V gene. This CDR3 is built from 15 residues. V dropped 3 bases and J dropped 2; count of bases not matched to a gene: 7. CDR3 nucleotides: TGTGCCAGCAGCGCGGGGGAGGGGTGGCAAGAGACCCAGTACTTC. Translating gives CASSAGEGWQETQYF.

V usage is TRBV7-8 and J usage is TRBJ2-1; D call uncertain. Germline CDR1 SGHVS, CDR2 FQNEAQ. This CDR3 is 13 amino acids long. Trimming shortened V by 6 bases and J by 2 bases, and 8 bases separated the two germline ends. The DNA for the CDR3 is TGTGCCAGCAGGTCAGGAGCCTACAATGAGCAGTTCTTC. Encoded protein: CASRSGAYNEQFF.

This clone showed up just once. The rearrangement joins TRBV6-5 to TRBJ1-1, with TRBD1 as a possible D gene (5 bases). Germline assignment: CDR1 MNHEY and CDR2 SVGAGI. V was shortened by 2 bases and J by 1 base, with 8 bases between the two germline ends. The length of the CDR3 is 14 residues. The CDR3 loop reads CASSYRQGNTEAFF. The CDR3 bases are TGTGCCAGCAGTTACAGGCAGGGGAACACTGAAGCTTTCTTT.

The rearrangement links TRBV5-1 to TRBJ2-1; 10 nucleotides match TRBD1. This CDR3 contains 17 residues. Losses at the gene ends were 3 bases for V and 5 bases for J; bases not matched to a gene: 11. Per the germline V gene, CDR1 is SGHRS and CDR2 is YFSETQ. CDR3 sequence reads: CASSSNPGTGVNNEQFF. As DNA, the CDR3 is TGCGCCAGCAGCTCGAACCCCGGGACAGGGGTAAACAATGAGCAGTTCTTC.

The chain couples TRBV9 to TRBJ1-4, with D unclear. In germline, CDR1 is SGDLS, CDR2 YYNGEE. The CDR3 consists of 12 residues. Deletions cut 0 bases from V and 13 bases from J, with 10 bases between. CDR3 loop: CASSVDEELLFF. The DNA of the CDR3 is TGTGCCAGCAGCGTAGATGAAGAGTTACTGTTTTTT.

This clone was detected only once. The J gene is TRBJ1-2, the V gene TRBV5-1; 10 bases fit TRBD1. The CDR3 is 13 residues long. Germline CDR1 and CDR2: SGHRS and YFSETQ. J gave up 6 bases and V 3 bases, and 2 bases lay outside the gene matches. The DNA for the CDR3 is TGCGCCAGCAGCTGGGGGACAGGGGATGGCTACACCTTC. Its translation is CASSWGTGDGYTF. Full variable domain (rest looked up from reference TRBV5-1 and TRBJ1-2): KAGVTQTPRYLIKTRGQQVTLSCSPISGHRSVSWYQQTPGQGLQFLFEYFSETQRNKGNFPGRFSGRQFSNSRSEMNVSTLELGDSALYLCASSWGTGDGYTFGSGTRLTVV.

The genes are TRBV6-5 and TRBJ2-5; perhaps TRBD1 as D (6 bases). TRBJ2-7 matches the DNA end more closely, so the J call is doubtful. The CDR3 totals 13 residues. CDR1 is MNHEY, CDR2 SVGAGI, per germline. For the CDR3, the DNA is TGTGCCAGCAGCTATCTGACAGGAAACGAGCAGTACTTC. It codes for CASSYLTGNEQYF.